Listed here is a single TCR beta chain. For the second PCR, which ran for about 6 to 11 cycles, a sample-barcoded 5' primer and a J-beta primer mix were used. Via MiXCR, TCRdb re-called the 5' RACE reads, giving one row per CDR3 protein. This sample has approximately 760,000 distinct CDR3 sequences, with just under 25% found just once. These data are taken from a study of blood T cells in healthy people across ages. CDR1 KGHDR and CDR2 SFDVKD come from the germline V gene. Trimming took 9 bases from V and 0 from J, leaving 14 bases between them. CDR3 length: 15 amino acids. In addition, the sample was reused for a study of T cells of mothers and their children.

The sequence derives from a boy between 10 and 17 years old in good health. The V gene is TRBV24-1, the J gene TRBJ2-1, with TRBD1 as a possible D gene (5 bases). What was sequenced was blood. CDR3 sequence (DNA): TGTGCCACCGGTGGGTGGGGCAGCTCCTACAATGAGCAGTTCTTC. It is translated as CATGGWGSSYNEQFF.